These T cell receptor beta chains were read from a single sample in a study of cytomegalovirus exposure and HLA in healthy donors. Here immunoSEQ multiplex PCR was the method, and the copy in TCRdb shows in-frame clones only, minus some. The table lists about 150,000 clones, about 85% of them singletons. Sequencing was done on a sample of PBMCs. All receptors come from a boy aged 2 to 10 in good health and CMV-seronegative. Each CDR3 is given with its conserved first and last residue. The D gene is left open where the match is weak. Not all rows give a size; the values are once, few, many and, for expanded clones, a class.

j_gene | v_gene | d_gene | abundance | CDR3aa | CDR3nt
TRBJ1-2 | TRBV14 | TRBD1 | - | CASSHPRDRADINYGYTF | TGTGCCAGCAGCCACCCCCGGGACAGGGCCGATATTAACTATGGCTACACCTTC
TRBJ2-2 | TRBV5-4 | TRBD2 | few | CAFGGAAGVDWGELFF | TGTGCCTTTGGGGGAGCAGCGGGAGTCGATTGGGGGGAGCTGTTTTTT
TRBJ1-5 | TRBV6-1 | - | - | CASSQQMGQPQHF | TGTGCCAGCAGTCAACAGATGGGTCAGCCCCAGCATTTT
TRBJ2-7 | TRBV5-1 | TRBD2 | - | CASSLEGTSGYEQYF | TGCGCCAGCAGCTTGGAGGGGACTAGCGGGTACGAGCAGTACTTC
TRBJ1-1 | TRBV18 | TRBD1 | - | CASSPDRVESRAFF | TGTGCCAGCTCCCCCGACAGGGTTGAATCTAGGGCTTTCTTT
TRBJ1-5 | TRBV2 | - | - | CASSDSSVNQPQHF | TGTGCCAGCAGTGACAGTTCCGTGAATCAGCCCCAGCATTTT
TRBJ2-1 | TRBV18 | - | - | CASSRRLPGGQFF | TGTGCCAGCTCACGAAGGCTACCGGGGGGCCAGTTCTTC
TRBJ1-6 | TRBV19 | TRBD1 | - | CASGPQGENSPLHF | TGTGCCAGTGGGCCGCAGGGGGAGAATTCACCCCTCCACTTT
TRBJ2-5 | TRBV19 | TRBD1 | - | CASSRFGTGIGETQYF | TGTGCCAGTAGTAGATTCGGGACAGGGATTGGAGAGACCCAGTACTTC
TRBJ1-1 | TRBV7-3 | - | - | CASSLSPGLAAFF | TGTGCCAGCAGCTTATCGCCGGGGTTGGCAGCTTTCTTT
TRBJ1-1 | TRBV20-1 | - | - | CSAWAEGKAFF | TGCAGTGCTTGGGCTGAGGGTAAAGCTTTCTTT
TRBJ1-1 | TRBV18 | TRBD1 | - | CASSKLTGYKNTEAFF | TGTGCCAGCTCAAAACTGACAGGGTACAAGAACACTGAAGCTTTCTTT
TRBJ1-2 | TRBV9 | TRBD1 | - | CASSPGQGAIGYTF | TGTGCCAGCAGCCCGGGACAGGGGGCGATCGGCTACACCTTC
TRBJ2-3 | TRBV4-2 | TRBD2 | - | CASSQGEGPDTQYF | TGTGCCAGCAGCCAAGGGGAGGGCCCAGATACGCAGTATTTT
TRBJ2-3 | TRBV4-1 | TRBD2 | - | CASSQDLAGEAQYF | TGCGCCAGCAGCCAAGATCTAGCGGGGGAGGCGCAGTATTTT
TRBJ2-5 | TRBV7-2 | - | - | CASSLASGETQYF | TGTGCCAGCAGCTTAGCTAGCGGAGAGACCCAGTACTTC
TRBJ2-3 | TRBV5-1 | TRBD2 | - | CASSLAGGRTDTQYF | TGCGCCAGCAGCTTGGCGGGAGGCCGCACAGATACGCAGTATTTT
TRBJ1-5 | TRBV4-1 | - | - | CASSQADSLSNQPQHF | TGCGCCAGCAGCCAGGCGGACAGCCTTAGCAATCAGCCCCAGCATTTT
TRBJ2-3 | TRBV11-2 | TRBD1 | - | CASSLGDRRADTQYF | TGTGCCAGCAGCTTAGGGGACAGGAGGGCAGATACGCAGTATTTT
TRBJ2-7 | TRBV29-1 | - | - | CSVVLISDEQYF | TGCAGCGTTGTCCTTATCAGCGACGAGCAGTACTTC
TRBJ1-1 | TRBV5-1 | - | once | CASSWTGGTEAFF | TGCGCCAGCAGCTGGACTGGGGGGACTGAAGCTTTCTTT
TRBJ2-1 | TRBV9 | - | few | CASSIQGNEQFF | TGTGCCAGCAGCATACAGGGCAATGAGCAGTTCTTC
TRBJ1-2 | TRBV7-8 | - | - | CASSLVGDTSNYGYTF | TGTGCCAGCAGCTTAGTAGGGGACACCTCTAACTATGGCTACACCTTC
TRBJ2-5 | TRBV28 | - | - | CASSLRQYQETQYF | TGTGCCAGCAGTCTCCGACAGTACCAAGAGACCCAGTACTTC
TRBJ2-3 | TRBV7-7 | TRBD2 | - | CASSTSGSGDTQYF | TGTGCTAGCAGTACTAGCGGGAGTGGAGATACGCAGTATTTT
TRBJ1-3 | TRBV4-1 | - | - | CASSKVGGAGNTIYF | TGCGCCAGCAGTAAAGTAGGAGGGGCTGGAAACACCATATATTTT
TRBJ2-1 | TRBV10-3 | TRBD1 | - | CAISGDRGDNPSYNEQFF | TGTGCCATCAGTGGCGACAGGGGAGATAACCCCAGCTACAATGAGCAGTTCTTC
TRBJ1-1 | TRBV28 | - | - | CASTNPRGLEAFF | TGTGCCAGCACCAATCCTAGGGGTCTTGAAGCTTTCTTT
TRBJ2-1 | TRBV5-4 | - | - | CASSSLYNEQFF | TGTGCCAGCAGCTCTCTATACAATGAGCAGTTCTTC
TRBJ1-1 | TRBV5-4 | - | - | CASSADRNTEAFF | TGTGCCAGCAGCGCGGACAGGAACACTGAAGCTTTCTTT
TRBJ1-5 | TRBV19 | TRBD1 | few | CASSIEDRGNSNQPQHF | TGTGCCAGTAGTATAGAGGACAGGGGTAATAGCAATCAGCCCCAGCATTTT
TRBJ2-1 | TRBV6-4 | TRBD1 | - | CASSEGTGVNEQFF | TGTGCCAGCAGTGAGGGGACAGGGGTCAATGAGCAGTTCTTC
TRBJ1-5 | TRBV30 | TRBD1 | - | CAWGRPGTGEGAGQPQHF | TGTGCCTGGGGCCGACCCGGGACAGGGGAAGGGGCGGGTCAGCCCCAGCATTTT
TRBJ1-5 | TRBV19 | - | once | CASSIDGRVGQPQHF | TGTGCCAGTAGTATAGATGGCAGGGTGGGTCAGCCCCAGCATTTT
TRBJ2-3 | TRBV7-7 | - | - | CASSLSGHEADTQYF | TGTGCTAGCAGCCTTAGCGGTCATGAGGCAGATACGCAGTATTTT
TRBJ2-1 | TRBV29-1 | TRBD1 | - | CSVGWTGPYNEQFF | TGCAGCGTTGGCTGGACAGGACCCTACAATGAGCAGTTCTTC
TRBJ2-2 | TRBV11-2 | - | - | CASSSRAENTGELFF | TGTGCCAGCAGCTCCAGGGCAGAGAACACCGGGGAGCTGTTTTTT
TRBJ2-3 | TRBV28 | - | once | CASSDTGSTDTQYF | TGTGCCAGCAGTGATACAGGGAGCACAGATACGCAGTATTTT
TRBJ1-5 | TRBV6-1 | - | - | CASRMTDYSNQPQHF | TGTGCCAGCAGGATGACAGATTATAGCAATCAGCCCCAGCATTTT
TRBJ2-5 | TRBV19 | TRBD2 | - | CARAGRGEETQYF | TGTGCCAGAGCAGGGAGGGGAGAAGAGACCCAGTACTTC
TRBJ2-3 | TRBV4-1 | TRBD2 | few | CASSQTPLLAGTLGTQYF | TGCGCCAGCAGCCAAACTCCCCTACTAGCGGGGACCTTGGGTACGCAGTATTTT
TRBJ2-3 | TRBV13 | TRBD2 | once | CASSPTSPETDTQYF | TGTGCCAGCAGCCCGACTAGCCCTGAGACCGATACGCAGTATTTT
TRBJ1-1 | TRBV28 | - | once | CASYPPMGVQNTEAFF | TGTGCCAGCTATCCTCCTATGGGAGTCCAGAACACTGAAGCTTTCTTT
TRBJ2-2 | TRBV18 | - | - | CASSGGNTGELFF | TGTGCCAGCTCGGGAGGGAACACCGGGGAGCTGTTTTTT
TRBJ2-3 | TRBV7-9 | TRBD2 | - | CASSFTLAGLGDTQYF | TGTGCCAGCAGCTTTACTCTAGCGGGATTGGGAGATACGCAGTATTTT
TRBJ2-1 | TRBV5-8 | TRBD2 | - | CASSPETSGGISSYNEQFF | TGTGCCAGCAGCCCTGAAACTAGCGGGGGAATTAGCTCCTACAATGAGCAGTTCTTC
TRBJ2-7 | TRBV29-1 | TRBD2 | once | CSVEDRGTSGVYEQYF | TGCAGCGTTGAAGATAGGGGGACTAGCGGGGTCTACGAGCAGTACTTC
TRBJ2-5 | TRBV5-1 | - | - | CASSLKGWPRGTSQETQYF | TGCGCCAGCAGCTTGAAAGGGTGGCCACGGGGAACTAGCCAAGAGACCCAGTACTTC
TRBJ1-2 | TRBV9 | TRBD1 | - | CASSVGGQGDNYGYTF | TGTGCCAGCAGCGTAGGTGGACAGGGTGATAACTATGGCTACACCTTC